This TCR beta chain appears in the sequencing data of a study of blood T cell repertoires in COVID-19. Study overall: Sources were T cells, B-cell-depleted T cells, or PBMCs; the material itself was cDNA or gDNA.

Authors' processing steps: Estimates of nucleated cell counts were drawn from the amplification of reference gene primers. Repertoires were generated with immunoSEQ multiplex PCR, while TCRdb's copy carries only in-frame clones and drops some. V, J and clone size derive from that table, while D and trimming were established from the DNA sequence. The sample contains 60,000 to 75,000 clones, 75% to 90% of which appear only once. V trimming: 5 bases; J trimming: 2 bases; junction bases outside the gene matches: 5. The CDR3 has 15 residues. The germline gives CDR1 MNHEY, CDR2 SMNVEV (reference sequence). By sample fraction, this clone is medium-sized.

The chain combines TRBV27 with TRBJ1-3, with TRBD1 identical over 8 bases. This clonotype originated in a man aged 25 to 40 with acute or convalescent COVID-19. The specimen was peripheral blood. The chain's CDR3 is CASSDRGDPGNTIYF. CDR3 bases: TGTGCCAGCAGTGACAGGGGTGATCCTGGAAACACCATATATTTT.